Included here is one T cell receptor (beta chain) sequence, with context. In this sample, this clonotype turned up many times. The specificity of this receptor is unknown. No much larger clone exists at a distance of one base, and base qualities are not known. The library was generated by PCR. Sequencer: Illumina HiSeq 4000. Bulk TCR libraries were generated as previously described, with the TCR primers listed in Table S5 used. Purification of total RNA was performed with the Qiagen AllPrep DNA/RNA kit. Reads from multiple sequencing runs of the same library were pooled before analysis. The study's processing was this. Only reads with exact TCR constant sequence were kept, trimmed to 150 nt, and grouped by their 12-nt molecular barcodes. Within each barcode group, reads were sub-clustered at a 15% Levenshtein threshold, and quality-weighted consensus sequences were built per RNA molecule. Non-functional sequences were excluded, and lower-count sequences lying one edit away from another sequence were also excluded. Based on fitting two negative binomial distributions, any barcode sub-cluster with under 20% of the maximum read count was discarded. Starting from the raw public reads, TCRdb applied fastp trimming at Q25, assembled clones with MiXCR and retained in-frame beta chains. Duplicate CDR3 protein sequences are folded into a single record with the most common DNA and genes. TCRdb's processing, not the study's, gives the V and J calls here. A total of over 600,000 distinct CDR3 sequences appear in this sample, about 20% of them only once. Roughly 0.85% of the sample comes from the top ten.

Naive CD8 T cell libraries were made from approximately 20,000 to 1,000,000 sorted cells using 10%, 30% or 50% of purified RNA. Naive CD8 T cells, defined as CD8+CD4-CCR7+CD45RA+, were FACS-sorted into RLT Plus buffer on a BD FACSAria II. Under 11 TCR copies' worth of Jurkat RNA were spiked into roughly 20,000-1,000,000 naive CD8 T cell samples to test detection sensitivity. CD8 T cells were enriched with RosetteSep CD8+ T Cell Enrichment Cocktail and Ficoll-Paque, followed by ACK red cell lysis. Based on the germline V gene (reference sequence), the CDR1 and CDR2 sequences are DFQATT and SNEGSKA. The CDR3, from cysteine to phenylalanine, totals 12 residues. Only the CDR3 DNA stays, 36 bases, in frame from base 1. The V end gives up 5 bases and the J end 5 bases, leaving 2 bases in the junction not matched to a gene. The data were taken from a study of molecular identifiers for immune sequencing clone quantification (dated by TCRdb to 2016 to 2019). As for the study more broadly: For a replicate experiment, the RNA from either 20,000 or 100,000 naive CD8 T cells was divided into five aliquots, and four of those aliquots went on to sequencing. The study was a methods study using CD8 T cells to benchmark molecular-identifier clustering-based TCR repertoire sequencing (MIDCIRS) and TCR RNA copy counting.

The investigation overall reported the following: Modeling indicated about 3 TCR RNA copies recovered per cell, compared with 9 to 10 by digital PCR, which implies a capture efficiency of approximately 30%. Spiked-in Jurkat TCR RNA equivalent to a single cell was reported to be detectable even among approximately 1.1 million naive CD8 T cells. Spiked-in Jurkat TCR RNA (approximately 10 copies' worth), which is not part of the donor repertoire, was contained in the naive libraries. In CMV-specific effector cells, over 99% of molecules were held by clones above 20 RNA copies, whereas under 1% of molecules were held by such clones in naive cells. The sizes of highly expanded clones could end up underestimated when identical TCR molecules share a barcode. When barcode sub-clustering was left out, chimeric consensus sequences inflated TCR diversity, with chimeras reaching as high as 47%.

The V and J genes are TRBV20-1 and TRBJ1-4, and TRBD1 matches 7 of the central bases. The clonotype comes from a human donor in good health. Some libraries in this study had Jurkat cell RNA spiked in. The sample taken for sequencing was naive CD8+ T cells from blood, with Jurkat cell RNA spiked in. The meaning of the sample's cell subset or site label: FACS-sorted CD8+CD4-CCR7+CD45RA+ naive T cells. The encoded CDR3 is CSARDRNEKLFF. The DNA reads TGCAGTGCTCGGGACAGAAATGAAAAACTGTTTTTT.